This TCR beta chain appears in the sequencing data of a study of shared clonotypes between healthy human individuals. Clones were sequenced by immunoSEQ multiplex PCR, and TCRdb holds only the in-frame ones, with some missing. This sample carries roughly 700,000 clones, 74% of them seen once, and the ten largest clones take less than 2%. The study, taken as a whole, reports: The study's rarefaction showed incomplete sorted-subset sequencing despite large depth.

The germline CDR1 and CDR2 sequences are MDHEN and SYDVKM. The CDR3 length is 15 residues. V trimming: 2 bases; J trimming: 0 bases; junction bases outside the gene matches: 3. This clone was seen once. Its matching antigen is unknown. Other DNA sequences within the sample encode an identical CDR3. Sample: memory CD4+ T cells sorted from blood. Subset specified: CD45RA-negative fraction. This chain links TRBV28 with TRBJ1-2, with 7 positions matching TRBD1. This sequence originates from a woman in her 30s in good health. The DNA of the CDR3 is TGTGCCAGCAGTTTAAGGACAGGAGCTAACTATGGCTACACCTTC. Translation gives CASSLRTGANYGYTF.